Presented here are 22 T cell receptor beta chains from one specimen sequenced in a study of tumour-infiltrating T cells in Burkitt lymphoma. The table came from immunoSEQ multiplex PCR; TCRdb's copy has only in-frame clones and leaves some out. The table has 45,000 to 60,000 clones, around 30% seen once. Input material: tumor tissue. These receptors came from a human donor with Burkitt lymphoma.

The rearrangement uses TRBV5-4 and TRBJ1-2; possible D gene TRBD1, 5 bases. Trimming took off 0 bases at V and 2 bases at J, with 8 bases between the two ends. From germline, CDR1 is SGHNT and CDR2 YYREEE (reference sequence). The CDR3 contains 14 residues. This chain's CDR3 is CASSLGQGNYGYTF. CDR3 bases: TGTGCCAGCAGCTTGGGTCAGGGAAACTATGGCTACACCTTC.

The chain uses TRBV7-9 and TRBJ1-4; D is undetermined. V was shortened by 3 bases and J by 0 bases, with 5 bases between the two germline ends. The CDR3 consists of 14 residues. Looked up from germline, CDR1 is SEHNR and CDR2 is FQNEAQ (reference sequence). The CDR3 loop reads CASSLGATNEKLFF. CDR3 DNA sequence: TGTGCCAGCAGCTTGGGTGCAACTAATGAAAAACTGTTTTTT.

This chain joins TRBV5-4 and TRBJ2-7, with 8 bases aligning to TRBD1. J gave up 5 bases and V 2 bases, and 9 bases lay outside the gene matches. Germline V gives CDR1 SGHNT, CDR2 YYREEE (reference sequence). This CDR3 comprises 15 residues. The CDR3 sequence: CASSLRDRGRDEQYF. The CDR3 DNA reads TGTGCCAGCAGCTTACGCGACAGGGGACGAGACGAGCAGTACTTC.

The gene calls are TRBV5-1 and TRBJ2-3; no clear D. This CDR3 has 14 residues. Trimming stripped 4 bases from V and 2 bases from J, with 11 bases between. CDR1 and CDR2 (germline): SGHRS, YFSETQ. The CDR3, as DNA: TGCGCCAGCAGCGTAACCATGAACACAGATACGCAGTATTTT. It is translated as CASSVTMNTDTQYF.

The chain links TRBV7-9 to TRBJ2-2; D not certain. In germline, CDR1 is SEHNR, CDR2 FQNEAQ (reference sequence). V was shortened by 4 bases and J by 1 base, with 10 bases between the two germline ends. The CDR3 is 15 residues long. This CDR3 is CASSSNPMNTGELFF. Here the CDR3 DNA reads TGTGCCAGCAGCTCGAACCCTATGAACACCGGGGAGCTGTTTTTT. Together with reference TRBV7-9 and TRBJ2-2, the CDR3 gives the full variable domain: DTGVSQNPRHKITKRGQNVTFRCDPISEHNRLYWYRQTLGQGPEFLTYFQNEAQLEKSRLLSDRFSAERPKGSFSTLEIQRTEQGDSAMYLCASSSNPMNTGELFFGEGSRLTVL.

This clone was seen a few times. This chain links TRBV4-1 with TRBJ1-2, with D perhaps matching TRBD1 (5 bases). CDR1 MGHRA and CDR2 YSYEKL come from the germline V gene. Trimming took off 1 base at V and 3 bases at J, with 9 bases between the two ends. This CDR3 comprises 14 residues. Here the CDR3 DNA reads TGCGCCAGCAGCCAAGGGTCGGGGGACTATGGCTACACCTTC. Protein sequence: CASSQGSGDYGYTF.

The chain couples TRBV4-1 to TRBJ2-7; possible D gene TRBD2, 6 bases. V was clipped by 3 bases and J by 3 bases, with 15 bases between them. Germline V CDR1 and CDR2: MGHRA, YSYEKL. The CDR3 runs to 15 residues. CDR3 sequence (DNA): TGCGCCAGCAGCCAGGGGGACGGAGGGCACTACGAGCAGTACTTC. Residues: CASSQGDGGHYEQYF.

This chain links TRBV6-6 with TRBJ1-6; no clear D. Germline values: CDR1 MNHNY, CDR2 SVGAGI (reference sequence). V shed 4 bases and J shed 7 bases, with 5 bases lying between them. The CDR3 has 12 amino acids. The CDR3 nucleotides read TGTGCCAGCAGTTCACAGAATTCACCCCTCCACTTT. Residues: CASSSQNSPLHF.

The chain links TRBV5-1 to TRBJ2-1; perhaps TRBD1 as D (6 bases). V was clipped by 0 bases and J by 8 bases, with 18 bases between them. This CDR3 contains 16 residues. The V gene's germline CDR1 is SGHRS and CDR2 YFSETQ. The CDR3: CASSLAGDTDWDEQFF. CDR3 nucleotides: TGCGCCAGCAGCTTGGCAGGGGATACTGATTGGGATGAGCAGTTCTTC. The full variable domain, in which reference TRBV5-1 and TRBJ2-1 provide the parts outside the CDR3, is KAGVTQTPRYLIKTRGQQVTLSCSPISGHRSVSWYQQTPGQGLQFLFEYFSETQRNKGNFPGRFSGRQFSNSRSEMNVSTLELGDSALYLCASSLAGDTDWDEQFFGPGTRLTVL.

The table lists this clone with a few counts. The chain has TRBV6-5 and TRBJ1-5; D remains ambiguous. The CDR3 has 11 amino acids. Germline loops: CDR1 MNHEY, CDR2 SVGAGI. V lost 8 bases and J 7 bases, leaving 9 bases between the germline ends. CDR3 nucleotides: TGTGCCAGCGGGTGGGGACAGCCCCAGCATTTT. Translated: CASGWGQPQHF.

This clone was found a few times. The rearrangement joins TRBV6-5 to TRBJ1-2, with D perhaps TRBD1 (6 bases). Between the trimmed V and J ends, which lost 5 bases and 2 bases, there was a span of 12 bases. Germline V lookup: CDR1 MNHEY, CDR2 SVGAGI. The CDR3 loop spans 14 amino acids. CDR3 sequence reads: CASSTGRWNYGYTF. In DNA, the CDR3 is TGTGCCAGCAGTACAGGGCGGTGGAACTATGGCTACACCTTC.

The chain joins TRBV19 to TRBJ2-6; 10 bases fit TRBD1. CDR3 length: 17 residues. The ends lost 5 bases at V and 0 bases at J; junction bases unmatched: 4. Per germline, CDR1 LNHDA and CDR2 SQIVND (reference sequence). The CDR3 is CASSVDRGISGANVLTF. DNA for the CDR3: TGTGCCAGTAGTGTGGACAGGGGGATCTCTGGGGCCAACGTCCTGACTTTC.

This chain joins TRBV7-2 and TRBJ1-6; 7 positions agree with TRBD1. Per the germline V gene, CDR1 is SGHTA and CDR2 is FQGNSA. The CDR3 contains 14 residues. V lost 5 bases and J lost 7; bases outside the gene matches: 5. CDR3 amino acids: CASSPGTANSPLHF. CDR3 nucleotide sequence: TGTGCCAGCAGCCCGGGGACAGCCAATTCACCCCTCCACTTT.

The chain carries TRBV5-1 and TRBJ1-5; TRBD1 might be the D (6 bases). This CDR3 comprises 13 residues. Germline CDR1 reads SGHRS; CDR2 reads YFSETQ. Deletions cut 3 bases from V and 3 bases from J, with 7 bases between. CDR3 loop: CASSWDNNQPQHF. The CDR3 DNA is TGCGCCAGCAGCTGGGACAACAATCAGCCCCAGCATTTT. Full variable domain (rest looked up from reference TRBV5-1 and TRBJ1-5): KAGVTQTPRYLIKTRGQQVTLSCSPISGHRSVSWYQQTPGQGLQFLFEYFSETQRNKGNFPGRFSGRQFSNSRSEMNVSTLELGDSALYLCASSWDNNQPQHFGDGTRLSIL.

V is TRBV4-1 and J is TRBJ1-1, with 8 nucleotides matching TRBD1. The germline CDR1 and CDR2 sequences are MGHRA and YSYEKL. The V gene end was trimmed by 5 bases and the J gene end by 0 bases; junction bases not matched to a gene: 2. CDR3 length equals 14 residues. The CDR3 bases are TGCGCCAGCAGCAAGACAGGGGTGAACACTGAAGCTTTCTTT. This codes for CASSKTGVNTEAFF.

The chain employs TRBV5-6 and TRBJ2-7, with D tentatively TRBD1 (6 bases). This CDR3 has 15 residues. The ends were cut back, 2 bases at V and 1 base at J, with 13 bases in the middle. Germline V gives CDR1 SGHDT, CDR2 YYEEEE. This chain's CDR3 is CASSFGDRISYEQYF. The DNA for the CDR3 is TGTGCCAGCAGCTTCGGAGACAGGATATCCTACGAGCAGTACTTC. The full variable domain, rest sourced from reference TRBV5-6 and TRBJ2-7, is DAGVTQSPTHLIKTRGQQVTLRCSPKSGHDTVSWYQQALGQGPQFIFQYYEEEERQRGNFPDRFSGHQFPNYSSELNVNALLLGDSALYLCASSFGDRISYEQYFGPGTRLTVT.

V usage is TRBV29-1 and J usage is TRBJ2-7; possible D gene TRBD2, 6 bases. Trimming shortened V by 4 bases and J by 4 bases, and 17 bases separated the two germline ends. The germline CDR1 and CDR2 sequences are SQVTM and ANQGSEA. This CDR3 spans 14 amino acids. CDR3 nucleotides: TGCAGCGTTGGAGGATCCGTCGGGGGTTACGAGCAGTACTTC. It encodes CSVGGSVGGYEQYF.

This clone was found a few times. The chain is built from TRBV7-2 and TRBJ1-1; D is possibly TRBD1 (6 bases). This CDR3 spans 17 amino acids. V was clipped by 5 bases and J by 3 bases, with 22 bases between them. Looked up from germline, CDR1 is SGHTA and CDR2 is FQGNSA. The CDR3 coding sequence is TGTGCCAGCAGCACTCACACGGGGGGCGCGGGGGACACTGAAGCTTTCTTT. Translation gives CASSTHTGGAGDTEAFF.

This clone was seen only a few times. The gene calls are TRBV2 and TRBJ1-4; D may be TRBD1 (6 bases). CDR1 is SNHLY and CDR2 is FYNNEI in the germline V gene. V was clipped by 2 bases and J by 4 bases, with 14 bases between them. CDR3 size: 16 residues. The CDR3 DNA reads TGTGCCAGCAGTGAATGGGGGGCGACCCATAATGAAAAACTGTTTTTT. It yields the protein CASSEWGATHNEKLFF.

In its sample, this clone was seen a few times. The V and J genes are TRBV27 and TRBJ1-1, with D perhaps TRBD1 (5 bases). The CDR3 has 15 amino acids. Germline V CDR1 and CDR2: MNHEY, SMNVEV (reference sequence). V lost 6 bases to trimming and J lost 5 bases, with 19 bases between them. The CDR3 loop reads CASSTYRRVGTEAFF. The CDR3 coding sequence is TGTGCCAGCAGCACTTACCGCAGGGTAGGAACTGAAGCTTTCTTT.

The chain couples TRBV11-2 to TRBJ2-1; 7 nucleotides match TRBD1. Germline CDR1 SGHAT, CDR2 FQNNGV. The CDR3 totals 12 residues. The J segment lost 10 bases and the V segment lost 4 bases, leaving 4 bases of the junction unmatched. The CDR3 sequence: CASSYLQGEQFF. In DNA form, the CDR3 reads TGTGCCAGCAGCTACTTACAGGGGGAGCAGTTCTTC. The variable domain in full, completed from reference TRBV11-2 and TRBJ2-1, reads EAGVAQSPRYKIIEKRQSVAFWCNPISGHATLYWYQQILGQGPKLLIQFQNNGVVDDSQLPKDRFSAERLKGVDSTLKIQPAKLEDSAVYLCASSYLQGEQFFGPGTRLTVL.

This rearrangement joins TRBV9 to TRBJ2-3; 7 nucleotides align to TRBD1. The CDR3 is 13 residues long. Trimming removed 4 bases from V and 7 bases from J; junction bases left unmatched: 6. CDR1 and CDR2 (germline): SGDLS, YYNGEE. The CDR3 nucleotides are TGTGCCAGCAGCCCCCAGACAGGGTATACGCAGTATTTT. It yields the protein CASSPQTGYTQYF.